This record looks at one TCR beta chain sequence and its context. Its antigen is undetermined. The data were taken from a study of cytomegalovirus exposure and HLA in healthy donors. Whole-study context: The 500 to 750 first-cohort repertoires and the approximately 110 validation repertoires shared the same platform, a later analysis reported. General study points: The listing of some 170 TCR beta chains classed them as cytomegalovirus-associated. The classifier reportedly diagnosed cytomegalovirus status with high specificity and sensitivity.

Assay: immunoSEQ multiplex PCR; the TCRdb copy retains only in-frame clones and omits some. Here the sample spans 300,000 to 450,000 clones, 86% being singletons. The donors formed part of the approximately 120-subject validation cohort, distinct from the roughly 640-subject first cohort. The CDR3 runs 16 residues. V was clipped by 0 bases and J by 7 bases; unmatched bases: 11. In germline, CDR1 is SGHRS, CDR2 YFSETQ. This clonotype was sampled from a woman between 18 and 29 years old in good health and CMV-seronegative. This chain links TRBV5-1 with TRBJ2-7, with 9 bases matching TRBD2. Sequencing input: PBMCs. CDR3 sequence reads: CASSLEAGGRDGEQYF. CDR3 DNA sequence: TGCGCCAGCAGCTTGGAAGCGGGAGGAAGGGATGGGGAGCAGTACTTC.